A single sample gave rise to the 8 T cell receptor beta chains below, sequenced in a study of shared clonotypes between healthy human individuals. Terminally differentiated effector memory CD45RA+ cells were excluded from the naive CD8 cells, which were CD45RO-negative and positively selected for CCR7. Some clones are missing from TCRdb's copy, which holds only in-frame ones; the method was immunoSEQ multiplex PCR. The sample consists of about 2.1 million clones, around 93% of them appearing once. The sequenced sample consisted of naive CD8+ T cells from PBMCs. The receptors stem from a man younger than 35 in good health. Some clones in this sample may be carry-over from other donors' samples.

This chain joins TRBV4-3 and TRBJ2-5, with a weak D call TRBD2 (6 bases). V was trimmed by 0 bases and J by 2 bases, leaving 10 bases between them. The germline V gene encodes CDR1 LGHNA and CDR2 YSLEER. CDR3 length: 15 residues. CDR3 loop: CASSQDDRGQETQYF. DNA for the CDR3: TGCGCCAGCAGCCAAGATGACCGGGGGCAAGAGACCCAGTACTTC.

V and J are TRBV29-1 and TRBJ2-7, with 8 positions matching TRBD1. This CDR3 region has 20 residues. Germline V gene data show CDR1 as SQVTM and CDR2 as ANQGSEA. With V trimmed by 5 bases and J by 1 base, 25 bases remained unmatched. For the CDR3, the DNA is TGCAGCGTTCTAGGGGGGTTTGGGACAGGAGGCGTTGATGTATCCTACGAGCAGTACTTC. This translates into CSVLGGFGTGGVDVSYEQYF.

The gene calls are TRBV5-4 and TRBJ1-1; D might be TRBD1 (5 bases). Germline assignment: CDR1 SGHNT and CDR2 YYREEE (reference sequence). This CDR3 is 16 amino acids long. V dropped 2 bases and J dropped 3 bases, with 17 bases sitting between them. The CDR3 nucleotides are TGTGCCAGCAGCTTTTGGGCGGGGCCGGGGTACACTGAAGCTTTCTTT. Protein: CASSFWAGPGYTEAFF.

The V gene is TRBV28, the J gene TRBJ1-1; D unresolved. V lost 3 bases and J 5 bases, leaving 7 bases between the germline ends. The germline V gene has CDR1 MDHEN and CDR2 SYDVKM. The CDR3 runs to 12 residues. The CDR3 loop reads CASSFARTEAFF. The CDR3 DNA reads TGTGCCAGCAGTTTTGCGAGGACTGAAGCTTTCTTT.

This chain links TRBV7-9 with TRBJ1-2; maybe TRBD1 (5 bases). Germline V gene lookup returns CDR1 SEHNR and CDR2 FQNEAQ (reference sequence). V was trimmed by 3 bases and J by 0 bases, leaving 14 bases between them. CDR3 size: 16 residues. The CDR3, as DNA: TGTGCCAGCAGCTTCGGGGCCCTCTCCCCTAACTATGGCTACACCTTC. Its protein is CASSFGALSPNYGYTF.

The V and J genes are TRBV4-3 and TRBJ1-5; unclear D gene. CDR1 LGHNA and CDR2 YSLEER come from the germline V gene. The CDR3 contains 14 residues. The V end lost 0 bases, the J end lost 12 bases, and 15 bases lay between the germline ends. The CDR3 spells CASSQDTEGWYQHF. CDR3 coding DNA: TGCGCCAGCAGCCAAGATACGGAGGGCTGGTACCAGCATTTT.

The gene calls are TRBV4-2 and TRBJ1-4, with a possible D match to TRBD1 (6 bases). Deletions cut 0 bases from V and 6 bases from J, with 14 bases between. CDR1 and CDR2 from the germline V gene are LGHNA and YNFKEQ. The CDR3 consists of 16 residues. The CDR3 spells CASSQDVGQPYEKLFF. DNA of the CDR3: TGTGCCAGCAGCCAAGATGTAGGACAGCCTTATGAAAAACTGTTTTTT.

This rearrangement joins TRBV5-1 to TRBJ2-7, with 11 bases fitting TRBD2. CDR1 and CDR2 (germline): SGHRS, YFSETQ. The V and J ends lost 3 bases and 4 bases, in that order; junction bases with no gene match: 3. CDR3 size: 14 residues. The CDR3 spells CASSWTSGPYEQYF. The CDR3, as DNA: TGCGCCAGCAGCTGGACTAGCGGGCCTTACGAGCAGTACTTC.